The clone carrying this T cell receptor beta chain has a handful of counts. The entry originates in a study of patients and donors after allogeneic stem cell transplantation. Looked up from germline, CDR1 is KGHDR and CDR2 is SFDVKD. CDR3 size: 15 residues. Trimming cost V 4 bases and J 0 bases, with 10 bases left between them. TCRdb re-called the RT-PCR reads through MiXCR, storing one row per CDR3 protein. Here the sample spans over 30,000 distinct CDR3 sequences, 35% to 40% being singletons. The clonotype comes from a human donor who was either an allogeneic HSCT recipient or a stem cell or donor lymphocyte infusion donor (not recorded which). It is not recorded whose cells these are; they may come from a transplant donor. The rearrangement links TRBV24-1 to TRBJ2-3; TRBD1 might be the D (6 bases). Sequencing was performed on blood, either unsorted or a sorted T cell fraction (not recorded which). CDR3 coding DNA: TGTGCCACCAGTGAAAAGACAGGTAGCACAGATACGCAGTATTTT. Residues: CATSEKTGSTDTQYF.